The 12 T cell receptor beta chains below all came from one sample that was sequenced in a study of PD-1 blockade in classical Hodgkin lymphoma. Every single patient, without exception, relapsed after autologous stem cell transplantation, and brentuximab vedotin exposure varied. Clones were sequenced by immunoSEQ multiplex PCR, and TCRdb holds only the in-frame ones, with some missing. The repertoire has over 15,000 clones, approximately 84% of them found once; the top ten carry under 7.5%. The material was peripheral blood mononuclear cells (PBMCs), obtained at baseline. All receptors come from a human donor with classical Hodgkin lymphoma.

This chain joins TRBV2 and TRBJ2-2; D might be TRBD1 (5 bases). V lost 8 bases, J lost 1 base, and 11 bases lay in between. The germline V gene has CDR1 SNHLY and CDR2 FYNNEI. The CDR3 runs 14 residues. The CDR3 loop reads CASSDSRNTGELFF. The DNA of the CDR3 is TGTGCCAGCTCCGACAGCAGGAACACCGGGGAGCTGTTTTTT.

The J gene is TRBJ2-7, the V gene TRBV11-2; D not certain. V was trimmed by 5 bases and J by 6 bases, leaving 11 bases between them. This CDR3 contains 12 residues. The germline V gene encodes CDR1 SGHAT and CDR2 FQNNGV. This CDR3 is CASSLQYGEQYF. In DNA form, the CDR3 reads TGTGCCAGCAGCCTCCAATATGGCGAGCAGTACTTC.

This clone was recorded once. The chain recombines TRBV28 with TRBJ1-1; 9 nucleotides align to TRBD1. V was pared by 5 bases and J by 7 bases, with 11 bases of the junction left unmatched. Germline V gives CDR1 MDHEN, CDR2 SYDVKM. There are 15 residues in the CDR3. The CDR3 DNA is TGTGCCAGCAGTCCCTCGACAGGGGGGTTCGGTGAAGCTTTCTTT. This codes for CASSPSTGGFGEAFF.

The chain recombines TRBV19 with TRBJ2-6; D might be TRBD1 (6 bases). Germline V gene data show CDR1 as LNHDA and CDR2 as SQIVND (reference sequence). Trimming removed 5 bases at V and 2 bases at J, with 13 bases between. The CDR3 covers 16 residues. This CDR3 reads CASSPGSGAGANVLTF. The CDR3, as DNA: TGTGCCAGTAGTCCCGGGTCAGGGGCTGGGGCCAACGTCCTGACTTTC.

The CDR3, as DNA: TGTGCCATCAGTGAGTGGACAGGGGGGAATGAGCAGTTCTTC. Its protein product is CAISEWTGGNEQFF. The chain has TRBV10-3 and TRBJ2-1, with 10 bases matching TRBD1. This CDR3 contains 14 residues. V lost 1 base to trimming and J lost 7 bases; unmatched junction nucleotides: 1. The germline gives CDR1 ENHRY, CDR2 SYGVKD.

The rearrangement links TRBV28 to TRBJ1-1; a weak D match, TRBD1 (6 bases). Trimming removed 4 bases from V and 1 base from J, with 10 bases in between. This CDR3 region has 14 residues. Looked up from germline, CDR1 is MDHEN and CDR2 is SYDVKM. CDR3 sequence reads: CASSSWTANTEAFF. The CDR3 coding sequence is TGTGCCAGCAGTTCATGGACAGCGAACACTGAAGCTTTCTTT. The complete variable domain, with remaining parts taken from reference TRBV28 and TRBJ1-1, reads DVKVTQSSRYLVKRTGEKVFLECVQDMDHENMFWYRQDPGLGLRLIYFSYDVKMKEKGDIPEGYSVSREKKERFSLILESASTNQTSMYLCASSSWTANTEAFFGQGTRLTVV.

The chain employs TRBV7-6 and TRBJ2-5; 9 nucleotides line up with TRBD2. CDR3 length: 16 amino acids. After removal of 5 bases from V and 4 bases from J, the junction contained 11 bases not matched to a gene. Germline V gene data show CDR1 as SGHVS and CDR2 as FNYEAQ. The CDR3 is CASSASAGGLGETQYF. Written as DNA, the CDR3 is TGTGCCAGCAGCGCTAGTGCGGGGGGGTTGGGAGAGACCCAGTACTTC.

CDR3 in amino acids: CASSLRDRGSGNTIYF. The CDR3 DNA reads TGTGCCAGCAGCTTACGGGACAGGGGCTCTGGAAACACCATATATTTT. The chain employs TRBV7-6 and TRBJ1-3; 10 bases fit TRBD1. CDR1 is SGHVS and CDR2 is FNYEAQ in the germline V gene. The CDR3 runs 16 residues. With 2 bases clipped from V and 0 bases from J, the junction kept 1 base outside the gene matches.

The CDR3 DNA sequence: TGTGCCAGCAGTCCCCTGGATCGGGGAGGCACAGATACGCAGTATTTT. Residues: CASSPLDRGGTDTQYF. The J gene is TRBJ2-3, the V gene TRBV6-6; D possibly corresponds to TRBD2 (5 bases). V was cut by 5 bases and J by 1 base, with 16 bases left in between. Germline V gene data show CDR1 as MNHNY and CDR2 as SVGAGI (reference sequence). This CDR3 is built from 16 residues.

The CDR3 DNA is TGTGCCAGCAGCCAGACCGGGAGAACAGATACGCAGTATTTT. It codes for CASSQTGRTDTQYF. V and J are TRBV4-2 and TRBJ2-3; TRBD2 might be the D (6 bases). Between the trimmed V and J ends, which lost 3 bases and 3 bases, there was a span of 10 bases. There are 14 residues in the CDR3. The germline V gene encodes CDR1 LGHNA and CDR2 YNFKEQ.

The J gene is TRBJ1-5, the V gene TRBV28; the D gene is possibly TRBD1 (5 bases). The CDR3 extends over 13 amino acids. The germline V gene encodes CDR1 MDHEN and CDR2 SYDVKM. Trimming cost V 6 bases and J 4 bases, with 10 bases left between them. The CDR3 bases are TGTGCCAGCAGCGGGGGTCCTAATCAGCCCCAGCATTTT. It is translated as CASSGGPNQPQHF.

The J gene is TRBJ1-1, the V gene TRBV6-5, with no clear D. Trimming pared 6 bases from V and 1 base from J, leaving 9 bases between. Germline V gene sequence: CDR1 MNHEY, CDR2 SVGAGI. CDR3 size: 13 residues. The CDR3 region is CASRTVSNTEAFF. In DNA form, the CDR3 reads TGTGCCAGCAGGACCGTCTCGAACACTGAAGCTTTCTTT.